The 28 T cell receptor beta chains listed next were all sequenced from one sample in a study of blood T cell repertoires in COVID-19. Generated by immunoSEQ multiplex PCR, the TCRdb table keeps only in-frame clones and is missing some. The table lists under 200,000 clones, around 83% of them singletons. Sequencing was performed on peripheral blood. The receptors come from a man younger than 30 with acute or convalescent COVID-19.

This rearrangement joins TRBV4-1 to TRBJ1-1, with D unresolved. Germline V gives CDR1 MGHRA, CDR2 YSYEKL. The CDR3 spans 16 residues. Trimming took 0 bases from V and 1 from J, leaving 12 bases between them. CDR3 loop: CASSQEGSGTNTEAFF. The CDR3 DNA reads TGCGCCAGCAGCCAAGAGGGGTCGGGAACGAACACTGAAGCTTTCTTT.

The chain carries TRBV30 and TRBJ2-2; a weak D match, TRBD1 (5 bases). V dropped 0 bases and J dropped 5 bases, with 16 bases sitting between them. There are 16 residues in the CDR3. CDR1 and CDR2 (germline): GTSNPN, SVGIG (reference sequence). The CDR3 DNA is TGTGCCTGGAGTGTTTTCCGGGCAGGGTGGACCGGGGAGCTGTTTTTT. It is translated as CAWSVFRAGWTGELFF.

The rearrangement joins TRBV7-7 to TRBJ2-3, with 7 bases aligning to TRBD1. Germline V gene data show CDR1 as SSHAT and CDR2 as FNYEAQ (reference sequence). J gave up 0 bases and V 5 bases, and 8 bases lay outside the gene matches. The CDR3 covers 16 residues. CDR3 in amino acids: CASSPKPGQSTDTQYF. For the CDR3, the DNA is TGTGCCAGCAGCCCTAAACCGGGACAGAGCACAGATACGCAGTATTTT.

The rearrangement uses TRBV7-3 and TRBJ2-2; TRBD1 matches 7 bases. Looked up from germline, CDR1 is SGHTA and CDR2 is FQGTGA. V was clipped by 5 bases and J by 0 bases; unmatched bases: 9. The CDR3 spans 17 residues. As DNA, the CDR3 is TGTGCCAGCAGCCCAAGGGAAGGGGGCACGAACACCGGGGAGCTGTTTTTT. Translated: CASSPREGGTNTGELFF.

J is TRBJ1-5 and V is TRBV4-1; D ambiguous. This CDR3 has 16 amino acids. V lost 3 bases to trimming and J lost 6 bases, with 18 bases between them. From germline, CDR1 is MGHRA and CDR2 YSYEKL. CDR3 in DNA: TGCGCCAGCAGCCAGGGCGGAGGGTCTTCAGGTCAGCCCCAGCATTTT. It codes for CASSQGGGSSGQPQHF.

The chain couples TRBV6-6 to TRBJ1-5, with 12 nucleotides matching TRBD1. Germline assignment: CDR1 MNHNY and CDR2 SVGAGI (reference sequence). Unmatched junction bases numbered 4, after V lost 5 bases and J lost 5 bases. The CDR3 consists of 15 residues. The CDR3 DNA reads TGTGCCAGCAGTACGGGGGACAGGGGGCATCAGCCCCAGCATTTT. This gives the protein CASSTGDRGHQPQHF.

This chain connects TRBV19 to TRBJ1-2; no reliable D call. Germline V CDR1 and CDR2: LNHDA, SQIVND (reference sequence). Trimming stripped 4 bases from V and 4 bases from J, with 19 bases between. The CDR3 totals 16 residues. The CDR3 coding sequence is TGTGCCAGTAGTAAACGTGTGCGGGGAGAGGGCTATGGCTACACCTTC. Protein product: CASSKRVRGEGYGYTF.

CDR3 DNA sequence: TGTGCCAGCAGCCTCGACAGGGGGCGGTCTGGAAACACCATATATTTT. Encoded protein: CASSLDRGRSGNTIYF. V is TRBV11-2 and J is TRBJ1-3; 10 bases map to TRBD1. Looked up from germline, CDR1 is SGHAT and CDR2 is FQNNGV. The CDR3 is made up of 16 amino acids. V lost 5 bases and J lost 1; bases outside the gene matches: 5.

CDR3 sequence (DNA): TGTGCCAGACCGGGTGGAGAACAGGGGACGCGGGAGACCCAGTACTTC. This gives the protein CARPGGEQGTRETQYF. The J gene is TRBJ2-5, the V gene TRBV5-3, with 7 bases that match TRBD1. TRBV5-3 is placed among ORFs of uncertain function. This CDR3 contains 16 residues. V shed 7 bases and J 5 bases; nucleotides not matched to a gene: 17.

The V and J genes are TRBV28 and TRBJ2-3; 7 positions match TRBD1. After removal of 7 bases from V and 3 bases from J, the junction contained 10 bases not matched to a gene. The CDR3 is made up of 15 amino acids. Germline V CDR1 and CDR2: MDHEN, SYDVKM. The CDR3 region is CASTYGGQATDTQYF. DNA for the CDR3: TGTGCCAGCACCTATGGTGGACAGGCAACAGATACGCAGTATTTT.

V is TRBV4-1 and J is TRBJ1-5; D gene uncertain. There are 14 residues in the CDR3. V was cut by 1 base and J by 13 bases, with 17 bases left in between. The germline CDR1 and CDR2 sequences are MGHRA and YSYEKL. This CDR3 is CASSQATESQAQHF. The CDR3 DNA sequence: TGCGCCAGCAGCCAAGCCACCGAATCTCAGGCGCAGCATTTT.

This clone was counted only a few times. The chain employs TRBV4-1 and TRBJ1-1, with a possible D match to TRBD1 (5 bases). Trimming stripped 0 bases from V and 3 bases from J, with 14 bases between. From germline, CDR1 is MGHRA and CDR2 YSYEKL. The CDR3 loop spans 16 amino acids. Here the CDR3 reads CASSQDIAQGDTEAFF. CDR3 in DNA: TGCGCCAGCAGCCAAGATATCGCGCAGGGTGACACTGAAGCTTTCTTT.

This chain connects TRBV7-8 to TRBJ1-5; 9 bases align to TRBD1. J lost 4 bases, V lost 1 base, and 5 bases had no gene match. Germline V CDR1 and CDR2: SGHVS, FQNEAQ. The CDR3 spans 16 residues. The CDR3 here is CASSLDRGRTNQPQHF. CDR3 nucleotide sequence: TGTGCCAGCAGCTTAGACAGGGGGCGAACTAATCAGCCCCAGCATTTT. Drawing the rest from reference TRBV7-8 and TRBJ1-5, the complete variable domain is GAGVSQSPRYKVAKRGQDVALRCDPISGHVSLFWYQQALGQGPEFLTYFQNEAQLDKSGLPSDRFFAERPEGSVSTLKIQRTQQEDSAVYLCASSLDRGRTNQPQHFGDGTRLSIL.

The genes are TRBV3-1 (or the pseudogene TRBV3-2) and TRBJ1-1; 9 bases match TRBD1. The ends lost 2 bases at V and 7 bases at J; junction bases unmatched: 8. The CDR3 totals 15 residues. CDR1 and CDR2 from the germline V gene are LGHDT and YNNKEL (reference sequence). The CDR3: CASSQPGQGFGEAFF. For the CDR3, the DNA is TGTGCCAGCAGCCAACCGGGACAGGGTTTTGGTGAAGCTTTCTTT.

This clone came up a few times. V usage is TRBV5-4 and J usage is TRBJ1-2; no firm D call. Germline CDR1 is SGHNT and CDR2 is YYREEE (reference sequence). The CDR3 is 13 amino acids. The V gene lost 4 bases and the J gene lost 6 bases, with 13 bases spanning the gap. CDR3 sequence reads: CASSRDYRNGYTF. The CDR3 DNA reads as TGTGCCAGCAGCCGAGACTACAGAAATGGCTACACCTTC. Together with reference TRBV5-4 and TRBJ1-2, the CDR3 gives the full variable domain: ETGVTQSPTHLIKTRGQQVTLRCSSQSGHNTVSWYQQALGQGPQFIFQYYREEENGRGNFPPRFSGLQFPNYSSELNVNALELDDSALYLCASSRDYRNGYTFGSGTRLTVV.

The CDR3 loop reads CASSPDRDSYNEQFF. The CDR3 region has the DNA TGTGCCAGCAGCCCGGACAGGGACTCCTACAATGAGCAGTTCTTC. The chain combines TRBV7-3 with TRBJ2-1, with 8 positions matching TRBD1. Looked up from germline, CDR1 is SGHTA and CDR2 is FQGTGA. The CDR3 is 15 residues long. Trimming took 5 bases from V and 0 from J; bases not matched to a gene: 3.

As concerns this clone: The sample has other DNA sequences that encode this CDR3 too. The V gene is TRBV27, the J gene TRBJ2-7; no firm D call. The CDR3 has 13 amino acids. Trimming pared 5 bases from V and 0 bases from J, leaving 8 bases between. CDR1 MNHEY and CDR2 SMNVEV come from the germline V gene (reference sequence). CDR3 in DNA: TGTGCCAGCAGTCCAGGAAGCTCCTACGAGCAGTACGTC. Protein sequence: CASSPGSSYEQYV.

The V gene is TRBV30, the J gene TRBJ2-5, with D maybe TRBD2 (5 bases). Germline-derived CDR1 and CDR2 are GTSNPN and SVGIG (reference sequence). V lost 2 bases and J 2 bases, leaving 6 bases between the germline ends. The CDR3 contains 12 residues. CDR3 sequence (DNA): TGTGCCTGGAGTAGGAGGCAAGAGACCCAGTACTTC. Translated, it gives CAWSRRQETQYF.

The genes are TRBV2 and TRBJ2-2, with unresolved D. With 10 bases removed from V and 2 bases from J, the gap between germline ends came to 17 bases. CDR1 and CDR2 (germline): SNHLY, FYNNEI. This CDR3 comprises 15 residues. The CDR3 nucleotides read TGTGCCACCAAACAAGAGGCGTCTAACACCGGGGAGCTGTTTTTT. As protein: CATKQEASNTGELFF.

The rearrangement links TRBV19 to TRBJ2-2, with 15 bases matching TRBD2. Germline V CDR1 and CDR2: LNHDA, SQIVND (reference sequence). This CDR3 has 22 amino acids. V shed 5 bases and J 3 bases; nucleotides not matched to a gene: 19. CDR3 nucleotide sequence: TGTGCCAGTAGTCTATTAGGCCCCGTGCCGGGACTAGCGGGGGGACACACCGGGGAGCTGTTTTTT. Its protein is CASSLLGPVPGLAGGHTGELFF.

The CDR3: CASSAQGFPGQPQHF. Written as DNA, the CDR3 is TGTGCCAGCAGCGCACAGGGGTTCCCTGGTCAGCCCCAGCATTTT. The rearrangement uses TRBV7-2 and TRBJ1-5; 7 nucleotides agree with TRBD1. V was clipped by 5 bases and J by 6 bases; unmatched bases: 10. CDR1 is SGHTA, CDR2 FQGNSA, per germline. The CDR3 is made up of 15 amino acids. Filled out from reference TRBV7-2 and TRBJ1-5, the complete variable domain reads GAGVSQSPSNKVTEKGKDVELRCDPISGHTALYWYRQSLGQGLEFLIYFQGNSAPDKSGLPSDRFSAERTGGSVSTLTIQRTQQEDSAVYLCASSAQGFPGQPQHFGDGTRLSIL.

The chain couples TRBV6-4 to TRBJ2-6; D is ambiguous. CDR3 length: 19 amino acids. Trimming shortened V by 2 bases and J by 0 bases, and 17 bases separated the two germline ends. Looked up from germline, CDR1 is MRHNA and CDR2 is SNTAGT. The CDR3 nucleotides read TGTGCCAGCAGTGACAGGTCTTATTTAGGAGACTCTGGGGCCAACGTCCTGACTTTC. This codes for CASSDRSYLGDSGANVLTF.

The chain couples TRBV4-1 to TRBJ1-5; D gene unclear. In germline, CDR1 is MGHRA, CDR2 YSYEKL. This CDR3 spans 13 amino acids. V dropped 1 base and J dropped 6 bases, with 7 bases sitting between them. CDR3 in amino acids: CASSQAPGQPQHF. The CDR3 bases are TGCGCCAGCAGCCAAGCCCCGGGTCAGCCCCAGCATTTT.

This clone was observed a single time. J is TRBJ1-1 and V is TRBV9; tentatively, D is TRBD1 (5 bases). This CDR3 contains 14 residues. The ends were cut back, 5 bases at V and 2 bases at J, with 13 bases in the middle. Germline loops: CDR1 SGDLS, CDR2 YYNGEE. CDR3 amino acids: CASSPGNANTEAFF. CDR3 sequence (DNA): TGTGCCAGCAGTCCAGGGAACGCCAACACTGAAGCTTTCTTT.

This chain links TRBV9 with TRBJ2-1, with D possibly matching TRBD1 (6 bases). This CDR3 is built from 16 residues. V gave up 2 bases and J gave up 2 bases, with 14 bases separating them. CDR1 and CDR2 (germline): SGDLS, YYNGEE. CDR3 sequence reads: CASSVADSYPYNEQFF. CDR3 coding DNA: TGTGCCAGCAGCGTGGCGGACAGCTACCCCTACAATGAGCAGTTCTTC. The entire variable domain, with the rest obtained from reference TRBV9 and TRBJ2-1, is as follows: DSGVTQTPKHLITATGQRVTLRCSPRSGDLSVYWYQQSLDQGLQFLIQYYNGEERAKGNILERFSAQQFPDLHSELNLSSLELGDSALYFCASSVADSYPYNEQFFGPGTRLTVL.

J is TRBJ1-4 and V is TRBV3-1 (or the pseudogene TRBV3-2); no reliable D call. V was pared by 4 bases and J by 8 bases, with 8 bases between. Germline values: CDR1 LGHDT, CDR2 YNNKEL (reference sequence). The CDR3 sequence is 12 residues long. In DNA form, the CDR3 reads TGTGCCAGCAGCCCCGGGAGGGAAAAACTGTTTTTT. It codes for CASSPGREKLFF.

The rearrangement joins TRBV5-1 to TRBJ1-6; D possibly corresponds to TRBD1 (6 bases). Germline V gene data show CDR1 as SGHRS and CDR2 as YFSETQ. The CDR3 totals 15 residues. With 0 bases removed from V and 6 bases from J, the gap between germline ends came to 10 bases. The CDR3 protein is CASSLGQGSNSPLHF. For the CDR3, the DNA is TGCGCCAGCAGCTTGGGTCAGGGGAGTAATTCACCCCTCCACTTT.

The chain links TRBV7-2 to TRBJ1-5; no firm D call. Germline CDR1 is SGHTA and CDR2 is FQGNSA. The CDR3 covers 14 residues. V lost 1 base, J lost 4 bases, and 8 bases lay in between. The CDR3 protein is CASSLGSENQPQHF. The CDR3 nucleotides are TGTGCCAGCAGCTTAGGTTCAGAAAATCAGCCCCAGCATTTT.